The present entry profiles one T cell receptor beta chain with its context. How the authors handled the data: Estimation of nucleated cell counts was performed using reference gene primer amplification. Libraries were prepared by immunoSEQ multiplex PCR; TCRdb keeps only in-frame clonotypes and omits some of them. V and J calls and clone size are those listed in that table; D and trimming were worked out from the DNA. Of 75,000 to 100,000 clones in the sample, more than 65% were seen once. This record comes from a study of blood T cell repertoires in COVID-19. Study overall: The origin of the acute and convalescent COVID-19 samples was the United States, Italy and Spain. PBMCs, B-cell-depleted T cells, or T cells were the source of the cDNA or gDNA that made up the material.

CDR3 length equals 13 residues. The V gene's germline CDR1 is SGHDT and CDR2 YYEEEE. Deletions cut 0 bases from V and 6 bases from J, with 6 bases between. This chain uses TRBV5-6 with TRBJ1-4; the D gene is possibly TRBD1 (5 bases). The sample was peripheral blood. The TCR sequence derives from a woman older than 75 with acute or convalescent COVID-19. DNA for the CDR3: TGTGCCAGCAGCTTGGCAGGGTATGAAAAACTGTTTTTT. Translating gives CASSLAGYEKLFF.